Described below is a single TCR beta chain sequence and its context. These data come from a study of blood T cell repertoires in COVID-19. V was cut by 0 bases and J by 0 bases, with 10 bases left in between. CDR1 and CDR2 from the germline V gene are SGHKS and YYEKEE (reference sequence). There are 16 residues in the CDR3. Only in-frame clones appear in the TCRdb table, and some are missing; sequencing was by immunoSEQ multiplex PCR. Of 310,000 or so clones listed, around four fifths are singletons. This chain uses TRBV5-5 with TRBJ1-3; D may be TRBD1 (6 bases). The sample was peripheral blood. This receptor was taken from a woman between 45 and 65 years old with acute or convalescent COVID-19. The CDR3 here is CASSLGRDISGNTIYF. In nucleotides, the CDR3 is TGTGCCAGCAGCTTGGGACGGGACATCTCTGGAAACACCATATATTTT.